This TCR beta chain came from a study of T cell changes during pregnancy in multiple sclerosis. This CDR3 is 16 amino acids long. From germline, CDR1 is SQVTM and CDR2 ANQGSEA. Trimming took 2 bases from V and 6 from J; bases not matched to a gene: 12. Profiled with immunoSEQ multiplex PCR; TCRdb holds only in-frame clones, not every one. Of about 36,000 clones in the sample, 75% to 95% were seen once. The receptor comes from a female donor in good health, enrolled as a control in a pregnancy study. This chain connects TRBV29-1 to TRBJ2-1, with 8 bases matching TRBD2. Sample: CD4+ T cells from peripheral blood mononuclear cells, taken in the second trimester of pregnancy. The DNA for the CDR3 is TGCAGCGTTGAACCAGGAGGGACTAGAAAACGCAATGAGCAGTTCTTC. Translated, it gives CSVEPGGTRKRNEQFF.